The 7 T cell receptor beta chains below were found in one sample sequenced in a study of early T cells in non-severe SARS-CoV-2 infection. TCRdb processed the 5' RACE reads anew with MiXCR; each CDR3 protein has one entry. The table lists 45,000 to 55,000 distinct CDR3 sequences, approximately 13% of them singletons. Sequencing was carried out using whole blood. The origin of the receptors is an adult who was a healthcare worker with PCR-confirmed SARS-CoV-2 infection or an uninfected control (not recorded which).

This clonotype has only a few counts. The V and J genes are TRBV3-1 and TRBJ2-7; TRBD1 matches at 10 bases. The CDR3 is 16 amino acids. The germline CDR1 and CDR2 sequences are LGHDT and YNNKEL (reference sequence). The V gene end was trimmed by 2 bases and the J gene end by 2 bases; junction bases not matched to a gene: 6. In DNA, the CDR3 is TGTGCCAGCAGCCAATACCCGGGACAGGGGACCTACGAGCAGTACTTC. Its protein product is CASSQYPGQGTYEQYF.

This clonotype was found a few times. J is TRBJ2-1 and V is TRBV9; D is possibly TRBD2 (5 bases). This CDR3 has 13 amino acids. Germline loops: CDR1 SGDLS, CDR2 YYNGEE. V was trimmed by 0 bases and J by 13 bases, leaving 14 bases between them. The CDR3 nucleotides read TGTGCCAGCAGCGTAGGTACGGGGTTAAAACAGTTCTTC. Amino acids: CASSVGTGLKQFF.

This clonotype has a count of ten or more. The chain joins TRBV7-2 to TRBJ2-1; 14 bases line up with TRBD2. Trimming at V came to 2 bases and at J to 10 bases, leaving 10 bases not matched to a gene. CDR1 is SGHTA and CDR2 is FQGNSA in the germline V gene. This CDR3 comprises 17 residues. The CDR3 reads CASSLRPGTSGSGEQFF. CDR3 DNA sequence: TGTGCCAGCAGCTTACGGCCTGGGACTAGCGGGAGTGGGGAGCAGTTCTTC.

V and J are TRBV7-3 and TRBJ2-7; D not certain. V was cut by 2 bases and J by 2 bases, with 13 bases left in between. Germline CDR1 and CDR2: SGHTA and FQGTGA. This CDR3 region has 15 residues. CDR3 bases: TGTGCCAGCAGCTTAGAGGTTGGCCTTACCTACGAGCAGTACTTC. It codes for CASSLEVGLTYEQYF.

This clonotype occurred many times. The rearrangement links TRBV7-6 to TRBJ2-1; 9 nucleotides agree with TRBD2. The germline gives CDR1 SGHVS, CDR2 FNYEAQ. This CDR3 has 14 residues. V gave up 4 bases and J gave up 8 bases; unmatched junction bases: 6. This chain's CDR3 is CASSSYGGGDEQFF. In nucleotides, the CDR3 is TGTGCCAGCAGCTCTTACGGCGGGGGGGATGAGCAGTTCTTC. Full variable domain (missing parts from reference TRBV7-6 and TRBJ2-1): GAGVSQSPRYKVTKRGQDVALRCDPISGHVSLYWYRQALGQGPEFLTYFNYEAQQDKSGLPNDRFSAERPEGSISTLTIQRTEQRDSAMYRCASSSYGGGDEQFFGPGTRLTVL.

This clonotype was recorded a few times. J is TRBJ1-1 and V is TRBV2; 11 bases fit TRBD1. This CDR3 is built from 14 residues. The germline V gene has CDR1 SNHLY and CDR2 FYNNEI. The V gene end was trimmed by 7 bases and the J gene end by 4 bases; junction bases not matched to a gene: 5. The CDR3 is CASIRDRGSTEAFF. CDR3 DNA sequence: TGTGCCAGCATAAGGGACAGGGGGAGCACTGAAGCTTTCTTT.

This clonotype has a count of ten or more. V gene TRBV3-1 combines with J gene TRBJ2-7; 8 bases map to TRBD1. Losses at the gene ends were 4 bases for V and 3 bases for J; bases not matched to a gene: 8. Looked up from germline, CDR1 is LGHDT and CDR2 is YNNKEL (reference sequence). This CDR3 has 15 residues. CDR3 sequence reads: CASSRTGQGDYEQYF. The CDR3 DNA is TGTGCCAGCAGCCGAACCGGACAGGGAGACTACGAGCAGTACTTC.